These T cell receptor beta chains were read from a single sample in a study of CD8 T cells in ankylosing spondylitis. TCRdb redid the calling of the 5' RACE reads with MiXCR, one entry per CDR3 protein. The data contain some 220,000 distinct CDR3 sequences, about 7% of them singletons. Sequenced sample: blood, either unsorted or a sorted T cell fraction (not recorded which). These TCRs come from a male donor with ankylosing spondylitis. Each CDR3 is given with its conserved first and last residue. The order of the fields is J gene, clone size, D gene, V gene, CDR3 DNA, CDR3 protein. D genes are given only for firm matches. Part of the rows lack a size; the others show once, few, many or a class for expanded clones.

J: TRBJ2-7
size: NA
D: TRBD2
V: TRBV28
DNA: TGTGCCAGCAGTTTAGGGGCTAGCGGGAACCCTATCGAGCAGTACTTC
CDR3: CASSLGASGNPIEQYF

J: TRBJ2-1
size: many
D: NA
V: TRBV4-3
DNA: TGCGCCAGCAGCCCGATAGGCAGTGAGCAGTTCTTC
CDR3: CASSPIGSEQFF

J: TRBJ2-7
size: many
D: TRBD1
V: TRBV5-1
DNA: TGCGCCAGCAGCTTCACAGGGGCGCCGTCCTACGAGCAGTACTTC
CDR3: CASSFTGAPSYEQYF

J: TRBJ1-1
size: NA
D: NA
V: TRBV30
DNA: TGTGCCTGGAGTGTACAGAGAGGGACTGAAGCTTTCTTT
CDR3: CAWSVQRGTEAFF

J: TRBJ1-6
size: many
D: NA
V: TRBV11-2
DNA: TGTGCCAGCACCTCGGGTGGGTGGAATTCACCCCTCCACTTT
CDR3: CASTSGGWNSPLHF

J: TRBJ1-3
size: many
D: TRBD1
V: TRBV20-1
DNA: TGCAGTGCCCGGCCGGACAGGGTGTTCTCCCTTGGAAACACCATATATTTT
CDR3: CSARPDRVFSLGNTIYF

J: TRBJ2-5
size: many
D: TRBD2
V: TRBV6-1
DNA: TGTGCCAGCACCGGACTAGCGGGATATCCTATAAAAGAGACCCAGTACTTC
CDR3: CASTGLAGYPIKETQYF

J: TRBJ2-3
size: many
D: NA
V: TRBV10-3
DNA: TGTGCCATCAGTATCGGACAGACCAACACAGATACGCAGTATTTT
CDR3: CAISIGQTNTDTQYF

J: TRBJ2-1
size: many
D: TRBD1
V: TRBV24-1
DNA: TGTGCCACCAGTGTCCCGGGACAGGAGAGGGATGAGCAGTTCTTC
CDR3: CATSVPGQERDEQFF

J: TRBJ1-4
size: few
D: NA
V: TRBV6-2/TRBV6-3
DNA: TGTGCCAGCAGTTACTCAGAGTTGCTCTTCAATGAAAAACTGTTTTTT
CDR3: CASSYSELLFNEKLFF

J: TRBJ1-2
size: many
D: TRBD1
V: TRBV2
DNA: TGTGCCAGCAGTGAAGAGGGACAGCGGTACGATGGCTACACCTTC
CDR3: CASSEEGQRYDGYTF

J: TRBJ2-1
size: few
D: TRBD1
V: TRBV29-1
DNA: TGCAGCGTGGGACAGGGGGTGTTCTCCTACAATGAGCAGTTCTTC
CDR3: CSVGQGVFSYNEQFF

J: TRBJ2-1
size: NA
D: TRBD2
V: TRBV13
DNA: TGTGCCAGCAGCCGTCATGGACTAGCGGGAGATTTTGAGCAGTTCTTC
CDR3: CASSRHGLAGDFEQFF

J: TRBJ1-5
size: NA
D: TRBD1
V: TRBV12-3/TRBV12-4
DNA: TGTGCCAGCAGTTTAAGGCGGACGGACAGGGGGTACCAGCCCCAGCATTTT
CDR3: CASSLRRTDRGYQPQHF

J: TRBJ2-7
size: many
D: NA
V: TRBV2
DNA: TGTGCCAGCACTTGGCACGAGCAGTACTTC
CDR3: CASTWHEQYF

J: TRBJ2-5
size: many
D: TRBD1
V: TRBV11-2
DNA: TGTGCCAGCAGCCATTATACAGGGGGATTTGGGGAGACCCAGTACTTC
CDR3: CASSHYTGGFGETQYF

J: TRBJ2-3
size: few
D: NA
V: TRBV6-1
DNA: TGTGCCAGCAGTGAAGTCAGAGGGAGCCGCACAGATACGCAGTATTTT
CDR3: CASSEVRGSRTDTQYF

J: TRBJ2-3
size: few
D: NA
V: TRBV11-2
DNA: TGTGCCAGCAGCTTAGTGGACCCCCGGGATACGCAGTATTTT
CDR3: CASSLVDPRDTQYF

J: TRBJ2-1
size: many
D: NA
V: TRBV2
DNA: TGTGCCAGCATCGTCCCGGGCTACAATGAGCAGTTCTTC
CDR3: CASIVPGYNEQFF

J: TRBJ1-1
size: many
D: NA
V: TRBV29-1
DNA: TGCAGCGTTGTGGGGATAATGAACACTGAAGCTTTCTTT
CDR3: CSVVGIMNTEAFF

J: TRBJ1-2
size: many
D: TRBD1
V: TRBV9
DNA: TGTGCCAGCAGCGGCTTTGACAGGGTTCTCTATGGCTACACCTTC
CDR3: CASSGFDRVLYGYTF

J: TRBJ1-1
size: many
D: NA
V: TRBV28
DNA: TGTGCCAGCAGTTTACCCGACGCGGGCGGGGTGAACACTGAAGCTTTCTTT
CDR3: CASSLPDAGGVNTEAFF

J: TRBJ1-5
size: NA
D: TRBD1
V: TRBV20-1
DNA: TGCAGTGCTAGAGACCGGACAGGGGGTTCCCGGAATCAGCCCCAGCATTTT
CDR3: CSARDRTGGSRNQPQHF

J: TRBJ2-7
size: NA
D: TRBD1
V: TRBV6-2/TRBV6-3
DNA: TGTGCCAGCAGTTACTCGGTGGAGACAGGGATTAAGTACGAGCAGTACTTC
CDR3: CASSYSVETGIKYEQYF

J: TRBJ2-3
size: many
D: NA
V: TRBV12-3/TRBV12-4
DNA: TGTGCCAGCAGTTTAAACAGTCCGCCAGATACGCAGTATTTT
CDR3: CASSLNSPPDTQYF

J: TRBJ2-3
size: many
D: NA
V: TRBV4-2
DNA: TGTGCCAGCAGCCCCGAAGCAGATACGCAGTATTTT
CDR3: CASSPEADTQYF

J: TRBJ1-2
size: many
D: TRBD1
V: TRBV27
DNA: TGTGCCAGCAGTTTCTTGGTACAGGGGCGGTCTAACTATGGCTACACCTTC
CDR3: CASSFLVQGRSNYGYTF

J: TRBJ1-2
size: NA
D: TRBD1
V: TRBV11-2
DNA: TGTGCCAGCAGCCCACCGGGACAGAGTTATGGCTACACCTTC
CDR3: CASSPPGQSYGYTF

J: TRBJ1-1
size: NA
D: NA
V: TRBV4-3
DNA: TGCGCCAGCAGCTTTTCCAGGGGAATGAACACTGAAGCTTTCTTT
CDR3: CASSFSRGMNTEAFF

J: TRBJ2-1
size: few
D: NA
V: TRBV6-2/TRBV6-3
DNA: TGTGCCAGCAGTTACTCCGACCCTGAGCAGTTCTTC
CDR3: CASSYSDPEQFF

J: TRBJ2-7
size: many
D: NA
V: TRBV6-2/TRBV6-3
DNA: TGTGCCAGCAGTACGGCTCAGGAATACGGTGGCTACGAGCAGTACTTC
CDR3: CASSTAQEYGGYEQYF

J: TRBJ2-1
size: many
D: NA
V: TRBV6-2/TRBV6-3
DNA: TGTGCCAGCACCTCTGGGGGTCGTGAGCAGTTCTTC
CDR3: CASTSGGREQFF

J: TRBJ2-7
size: many
D: NA
V: TRBV6-1
DNA: TGTGCCAGCAGTCCCCGGGGGTCCCCCTTTTACGAGCAGTACTTC
CDR3: CASSPRGSPFYEQYF

J: TRBJ2-1
size: many
D: NA
V: TRBV9
DNA: TGTGCCAGCAGCGCGGAGGGGGGGTGGACAGTTTACAATGAGCAGTTCTTC
CDR3: CASSAEGGWTVYNEQFF

J: TRBJ2-1
size: few
D: NA
V: TRBV6-2/TRBV6-3
DNA: TGTGCCAGCAGCAGAAGTGTTGGGTTCAATGAGCAGTTCTTC
CDR3: CASSRSVGFNEQFF

J: TRBJ2-7
size: NA
D: TRBD2
V: TRBV27
DNA: TGTGCCAGCAGTCCTTGGACTAGCGCCTACGAGCAGTACTTC
CDR3: CASSPWTSAYEQYF

J: TRBJ2-2
size: many
D: TRBD1
V: TRBV5-1
DNA: TGCGCCAGCAGCTTCGGCAGGGGGTTGAACACCGGGGAGCTGTTTTTT
CDR3: CASSFGRGLNTGELFF

J: TRBJ2-3
size: many
D: TRBD2
V: TRBV10-3
DNA: TGTGCCATCACCGGCGTAGCGGGGGGCGCCAAGACGCAGTATTTT
CDR3: CAITGVAGGAKTQYF

J: TRBJ2-7
size: many
D: TRBD1
V: TRBV28
DNA: TGTGCCAGCAGTATAACCGGGACAGCCTACGAGCAGTACTTC
CDR3: CASSITGTAYEQYF

J: TRBJ2-3
size: few
D: NA
V: TRBV13
DNA: TGTGCCAGCAGCTCCGGAGGATCTAGCGGCACAGATACGCAGTATTTT
CDR3: CASSSGGSSGTDTQYF

J: TRBJ1-2
size: many
D: NA
V: TRBV29-1
DNA: TGCAGCGTTCGCCTAACAAACAGGAACTATGGCTACACCTTC
CDR3: CSVRLTNRNYGYTF

J: TRBJ2-4
size: NA
D: TRBD1
V: TRBV20-1
DNA: TGCAGTGCTAGAGATCTGGAGGACAGGGTATACATTCAGTACTTC
CDR3: CSARDLEDRVYIQYF

J: TRBJ1-2
size: many
D: TRBD1
V: TRBV9
DNA: TGTGCCAGCAGCCCCCAGGACAGGGTAGTATGGAACTATGGCTACACCTTC
CDR3: CASSPQDRVVWNYGYTF

J: TRBJ2-1
size: many
D: NA
V: TRBV5-1
DNA: TGCGCCAGCAGTCGGACGGCGGGGATAAACTACAATGAGCAGTTCTTC
CDR3: CASSRTAGINYNEQFF

J: TRBJ2-3
size: NA
D: NA
V: TRBV14
DNA: TGTGCCAGCAGCGCACGGGACCTCCGCAGCACAGATACGCAGTATTTT
CDR3: CASSARDLRSTDTQYF

J: TRBJ2-5
size: NA
D: TRBD1
V: TRBV20-1
DNA: TGCAGTGCCTTGGAGACAGGGGGTTTGGAGACCCAGTACTTC
CDR3: CSALETGGLETQYF

J: TRBJ2-7
size: many
D: NA
V: TRBV25-1
DNA: TGTGCCAGCACAGCCAGGGTCAGAATCTCCTACGAGCAGTACTTC
CDR3: CASTARVRISYEQYF

J: TRBJ2-3
size: many
D: NA
V: TRBV19
DNA: TGTGCCAGTAGTATCTGGCCGGATACGCAGTATTTT
CDR3: CASSIWPDTQYF

J: TRBJ2-1
size: many
D: NA
V: TRBV4-2
DNA: TGTGCCAGCAGCCAAGATCTTTCCCGGGGTGGGTCCTACAATGAGCAGTTCTTC
CDR3: CASSQDLSRGGSYNEQFF

J: TRBJ1-5
size: few
D: NA
V: TRBV30
DNA: TGTGCCTGGAGTCCCACAGGTTATCAGCCCCAGCATTTT
CDR3: CAWSPTGYQPQHF

J: TRBJ1-1
size: many
D: TRBD1
V: TRBV6-1
DNA: TGTGCCAGCGGGGGTTCGGGACAGACTGAAGCTTTCTTT
CDR3: CASGGSGQTEAFF

J: TRBJ1-2
size: many
D: NA
V: TRBV7-2
DNA: TGTGCCAGCAGCTTAGTTCGGGAAGTCAACTATGGCTACACCTTC
CDR3: CASSLVREVNYGYTF

J: TRBJ1-2
size: NA
D: NA
V: TRBV28
DNA: TGTGCCAGCAGTTTAAGGACACTCTATGGCTACACCTTC
CDR3: CASSLRTLYGYTF

J: TRBJ2-1
size: many
D: NA
V: TRBV9
DNA: TGTGCCAGCAGCGTGGGCGTGACCTACAATGAGCAGTTCTTC
CDR3: CASSVGVTYNEQFF